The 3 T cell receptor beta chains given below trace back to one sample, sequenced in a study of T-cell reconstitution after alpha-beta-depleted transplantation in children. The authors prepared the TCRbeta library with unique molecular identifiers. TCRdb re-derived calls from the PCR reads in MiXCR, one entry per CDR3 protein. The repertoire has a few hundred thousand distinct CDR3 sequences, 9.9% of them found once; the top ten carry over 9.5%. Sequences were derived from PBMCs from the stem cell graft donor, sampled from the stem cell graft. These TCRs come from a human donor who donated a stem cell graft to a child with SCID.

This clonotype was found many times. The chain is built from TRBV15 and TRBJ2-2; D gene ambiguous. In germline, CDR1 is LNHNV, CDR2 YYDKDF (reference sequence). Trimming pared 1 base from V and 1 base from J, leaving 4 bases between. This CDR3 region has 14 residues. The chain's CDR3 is CATSRVENTGELFF. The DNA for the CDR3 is TGTGCCACCAGCAGAGTCGAGAACACCGGGGAGCTGTTTTTT. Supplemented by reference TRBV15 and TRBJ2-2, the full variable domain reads DAMVIQNPRYQVTQFGKPVTLSCSQTLNHNVMYWYQQKSSQAPKLLFHYYDKDFNNEADTPDNFQSRRPNTSFCFLDIRSPGLGDTAMYLCATSRVENTGELFFGEGSRLTVL.

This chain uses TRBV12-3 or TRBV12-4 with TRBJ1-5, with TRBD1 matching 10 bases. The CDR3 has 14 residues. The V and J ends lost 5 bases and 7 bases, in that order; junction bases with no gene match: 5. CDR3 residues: CASSKDRGGQPQHF. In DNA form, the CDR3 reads TGTGCCAGCAGTAAGGACAGGGGGGGCCAGCCCCAGCATTTT.

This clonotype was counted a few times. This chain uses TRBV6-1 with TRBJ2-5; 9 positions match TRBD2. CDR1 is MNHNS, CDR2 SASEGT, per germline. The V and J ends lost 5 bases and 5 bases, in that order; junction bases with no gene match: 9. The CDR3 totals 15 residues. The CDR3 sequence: CASSPSGAGGETQYF. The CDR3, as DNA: TGTGCCAGCAGTCCCTCTGGTGCGGGAGGGGAGACCCAGTACTTC.